Listed here are 20 T cell receptor beta chains from one sample, sequenced in a study of blood T cell repertoires in COVID-19 (dated by TCRdb to between 2020 and 2021). Preparation of the library involved the immunoSEQ multiplex PCR assay. In its TCRdb copy, this immuneACCESS table keeps in-frame sequences only and misses some clones. Where compared with another copy, unresolved V genes explain less than half of these, and the others have no known cause. The sample table shows 200,000 to 250,000 clones, and approximately 83% are seen once. Together, the top ten hold around 2% of the sample. The sequencing input was peripheral blood. All receptors derive from a man aged 25-45 years who had recovered from COVID-19.

The chain is built from TRBV15 and TRBJ2-1; 7 nucleotides align to TRBD2. CDR1 is LNHNV, CDR2 YYDKDF, per germline (reference sequence). CDR3 length: 14 residues. The trim removed 1 base at V and 6 bases at J, leaving 3 bases unmatched. The CDR3 DNA follows: TGTGCCACCAGCAGAGGACTAGCCGCCAATGAGCAGTTCTTC. It yields the protein CATSRGLAANEQFF. The full variable domain, rest sourced from reference TRBV15 and TRBJ2-1, is DAMVIQNPRYQVTQFGKPVTLSCSQTLNHNVMYWYQQKSSQAPKLLFHYYDKDFNNEADTPDNFQSRRPNTSFCFLDIRSPGLGDTAMYLCATSRGLAANEQFFGPGTRLTVL.

The V and J genes are TRBV6-2 or TRBV6-3 and TRBJ2-1; D is uncertain. The CDR3 length is 16 residues. The V gene lost 5 bases and the J gene lost 3 bases, with 17 bases spanning the gap. The germline V gene has CDR1 MNHEY and CDR2 SVGEGT. CDR3: CASSAHSSQLYNEQFF. The CDR3 DNA reads TGTGCCAGCAGTGCCCACTCATCTCAACTCTACAATGAGCAGTTCTTC.

The chain carries TRBV4-1 and TRBJ1-1, with D possibly being TRBD1 (6 bases). In germline, CDR1 is MGHRA, CDR2 YSYEKL. The CDR3 totals 16 residues. Between the trimmed V and J ends, which lost 3 bases and 1 base, there was a span of 15 bases. CDR3 region: CASSHSPRDTNTEAFF. The CDR3 bases are TGCGCCAGCAGCCACTCCCCCCGGGACACGAACACTGAAGCTTTCTTT.

This chain joins TRBV3-1 (or the pseudogene TRBV3-2) and TRBJ1-5; a weak D match, TRBD1 (5 bases). This CDR3 comprises 13 residues. V lost 4 bases and J 4 bases, leaving 8 bases between the germline ends. Germline CDR1 is LGHDT and CDR2 is YNNKEL (reference sequence). The CDR3 is CASSLKGNQPQHF. The CDR3 region has the DNA TGTGCCAGCAGCCTTAAGGGGAATCAGCCCCAGCATTTT.

This clone was found once. V is TRBV29-1 and J is TRBJ2-1; unclear D gene. This CDR3 contains 12 residues. The germline V gene has CDR1 SQVTM and CDR2 ANQGSEA. V was shortened by 6 bases and J by 9 bases, with 15 bases between the two germline ends. CDR3 bases: TGCAGCGTCGAGGCTATCCTCGGTGAGCAGTTCTTC. Translated, it gives CSVEAILGEQFF.

V is TRBV7-8 and J is TRBJ1-5, with D possibly TRBD1 on 5 matching bases. The CDR3 runs 16 residues. V was cut by 1 base and J by 6 bases, with 16 bases left in between. The germline gives CDR1 SGHVS, CDR2 FQNEAQ. The CDR3 coding sequence is TGTGCCAGCAGCTTAGGGGCAGGGTATTTCGGTCAGCCCCAGCATTTT. This translates into CASSLGAGYFGQPQHF.

The V call is TRBV11-2, the J call TRBJ2-3; no firm D call. The CDR3 runs 10 residues. Germline CDR1 is SGHAT and CDR2 is FQNNGV. V gave up 4 bases and J gave up 7 bases, with 3 bases separating them. CDR3 nucleotides: TGTGCCAGCAGCTCCAATACGCAGTATTTT. Amino acid sequence: CASSSNTQYF.

The V gene is TRBV5-1, the J gene TRBJ2-3; 15 bases fit TRBD2. The CDR3 is 19 amino acids. Trimming cost V 0 bases and J 4 bases; bases outside gene matches: 9. Per the germline V gene, CDR1 is SGHRS and CDR2 is YFSETQ. This chain's CDR3 is CASSLVGLAGGSSADTQYF. Written as DNA, the CDR3 is TGCGCCAGCAGCTTGGTTGGACTAGCGGGGGGGTCCTCGGCAGATACGCAGTATTTT.

The chain uses TRBV7-9 and TRBJ1-2; perhaps TRBD1 as D (6 bases). V was pared by 1 base and J by 8 bases, with 8 bases between. CDR1 is SEHNR, CDR2 FQNEAQ, per germline (reference sequence). The CDR3 spans 12 residues. The chain's CDR3 is CASSLDGGGYTF. CDR3 in DNA: TGTGCCAGCAGCTTAGATGGGGGCGGCTACACCTTC.

DNA of the CDR3: TGTGCCAGCTCACCACTTACAGGGGCGCTCCCTGGGGGCAAAAACATTCAGTACTTC. This gives the protein CASSPLTGALPGGKNIQYF. This chain links TRBV18 with TRBJ2-4; TRBD1 matches at 7 bases. This CDR3 is built from 19 residues. V gave up 1 base and J gave up 3 bases; unmatched junction bases: 15. CDR1 and CDR2 (germline): KGHSH, LQKENI. The whole variable domain, filled in from reference TRBV18 and TRBJ2-4, reads NAGVMQNPRHLVRRRGQEARLRCSPMKGHSHVYWYRQLPEEGLKFMVYLQKENIIDESGMPKERFSAEFPKEGPSILRIQQVVRGDSAAYFCASSPLTGALPGGKNIQYFGAGTRLSVL.

V gene TRBV12-3 or TRBV12-4 combines with J gene TRBJ1-4; 7 bases fit TRBD1. This CDR3 is built from 13 residues. Germline trimming cut 6 bases from V and 8 bases from J; bases unmatched to any gene: 6. CDR3 in DNA: TGTGCCAGCAGAACGACAGGGTCCGAAAAACTGTTTTTT. This encodes CASRTTGSEKLFF.

The rearrangement links TRBV2 to TRBJ1-1, with TRBD1 matching over 8 bases. Germline CDR1 SNHLY, CDR2 FYNNEI. The ends lost 11 bases at V and 4 bases at J; junction bases unmatched: 6. CDR3 size: 12 residues. CDR3 sequence: CAGATGGTEAFF. CDR3 DNA sequence: TGTGCCGGAGCTACAGGGGGCACTGAAGCTTTCTTT.

This clone has a handful of counts. V and J are TRBV21-1 and TRBJ2-1; the table's D call TRBD1 went unverified against the DNA. TRBV21-1 is designated a pseudogene. The CDR3 is 18 residues long. CDR3 region: CASSKDGRTGSLFNEQFF. The CDR3 nucleotides are TGTGCCAGCAGCAAAGATGGGCGGACAGGGTCACTATTCAATGAGCAGTTCTTC.

V is TRBV14 and J is TRBJ1-2; D call uncertain. Germline V lookup: CDR1 SGHDN, CDR2 FVKESK. Trimming removed 0 bases at V and 7 bases at J, with 15 bases between. CDR3 length equals 15 residues. CDR3 in DNA: TGTGCCAGCAGCCAAGATCTGGCCAGACGGGGTGGCTACACCTTC. Encoded protein: CASSQDLARRGGYTF.

The chain employs TRBV2 and TRBJ2-5; 8 bases map to TRBD1. Trimming removed 4 bases from V and 5 bases from J; junction bases left unmatched: 12. This CDR3 is 16 amino acids long. From germline, CDR1 is SNHLY and CDR2 FYNNEI. The CDR3, as DNA: TGTGCCAGCAGTGTCGGCAATACAGGGGGAGGTGAGACCCAGTACTTC. Amino acids: CASSVGNTGGGETQYF.

The V and J genes are TRBV20-1 and TRBJ2-5, with 12 bases identical to TRBD1. The CDR3 has 15 residues. Germline V CDR1 and CDR2: DFQATT, SNEGSKA (reference sequence). Trimming took 3 bases from V and 5 from J; bases not matched to a gene: 7. CDR3 in amino acids: CSASRGTGGGETQYF. The CDR3 DNA reads TGCAGTGCTAGTCGGGGGACAGGGGGCGGGGAGACCCAGTACTTC.

The chain is built from TRBV27 and TRBJ2-7; 10 bases are shared with TRBD1. J gave up 4 bases and V 5 bases, and 17 bases lay outside the gene matches. The CDR3 covers 18 residues. Germline CDR1 is MNHEY and CDR2 is SMNVEV (reference sequence). In DNA, the CDR3 is TGTGCCAGCAGTGACGGGAACCGGGACAGGGGACTTCTATACGAGCAGTACGTC. Its translation: CASSDGNRDRGLLYEQYV.

V usage is TRBV6-6 and J usage is TRBJ1-2; 9 nucleotides match TRBD1. The CDR3 covers 14 residues. Germline CDR1 MNHNY, CDR2 SVGAGI (reference sequence). The junction had 5 bases not matched to a gene; V was cut back by 5 bases and J by 4 bases. The chain's CDR3 is CASSRTGEGYGYTF. The CDR3 DNA sequence: TGTGCCAGCAGTCGGACAGGGGAAGGCTATGGCTACACCTTC.

J is TRBJ2-2 and V is TRBV6-5; D unresolved. Trimming pared 2 bases from V and 4 bases from J, leaving 5 bases between. The CDR3 extends over 13 amino acids. Germline loops: CDR1 MNHEY, CDR2 SVGAGI. The CDR3 region is CASSYLGTGELFF. The CDR3 nucleotides read TGTGCCAGCAGTTACCTAGGCACCGGGGAGCTGTTTTTT.

The chain uses TRBV6-2 or TRBV6-3 and TRBJ2-4, with D perhaps matching TRBD2 (7 bases). Germline assignment: CDR1 MNHEY and CDR2 SVGEGT. V gave up 6 bases and J gave up 0 bases, with 21 bases separating them. This CDR3 spans 18 amino acids. Written as DNA, the CDR3 is TGTGCCAGCAGCCTGCCCGGGGGGCAAAGCCTAGCCAAAAACATTCAGTACTTC. Encoded protein: CASSLPGGQSLAKNIQYF.